Presented here are 32 T cell receptor beta chains from one specimen sequenced in a study of radiotherapy plus CTLA-4 blockade in lung cancer. TCRdb's table, derived via immunoSEQ multiplex PCR, lists solely in-frame clones and lacks some. The table has more than 90,000 clones, about 80% seen once. Specimen: peripheral blood, collected from a patient treated with radiotherapy plus ipilimumab. These receptors all come from a human donor with non-small cell lung cancer that progressed on radiotherapy plus ipilimumab. Some clones in this sample may be carry-over from other donors' samples.

This clone was seen only once. The CDR3 loop is CASSRLTGGQSSPSEKLFF. The DNA of the CDR3 is TGTGCCAGCTCACGACTGACAGGGGGCCAGTCTTCACCATCCGAAAAACTGTTTTTT. V gene TRBV18 combines with J gene TRBJ1-4, with TRBD1 matching over 10 bases. CDR1 is KGHSH, CDR2 LQKENI, per germline. V lost 4 bases to trimming and J lost 8 bases; unmatched junction nucleotides: 19. CDR3 length: 19 residues.

The sample holds one count of this clone. The chain recombines TRBV5-1 with TRBJ2-7; D possibly uses TRBD1 or TRBD2 (5 bases each). In germline, CDR1 is SGHRS, CDR2 YFSETQ. Trimming took 4 bases from V and 7 from J, leaving 18 bases between them. The CDR3 consists of 14 residues. The chain's CDR3 is CASSLRGPSSEQYF. The DNA of the CDR3 is TGCGCCAGCAGCCTAAGGGGACCGAGTAGTGAGCAGTACTTC.

The genes are TRBV5-1 and TRBJ1-5; no clear D gene. V was trimmed by 0 bases and J by 3 bases, leaving 7 bases between them. In germline, CDR1 is SGHRS, CDR2 YFSETQ. CDR3 size: 14 residues. Here the CDR3 reads CASSLGLDNQPQHF. The CDR3, as DNA: TGCGCCAGCAGCTTGGGATTGGACAATCAGCCCCAGCATTTT.

The chain combines TRBV6-1 with TRBJ2-1, with a possible D match to TRBD2 (6 bases). This CDR3 has 15 residues. Trimming left V 2 bases short and J 8 bases short, with 16 bases between. The V gene's germline CDR1 is MNHNS and CDR2 SASEGT. The CDR3: CASSEPGLVSHEQFF. The CDR3 nucleotides are TGTGCCAGCAGTGAACCGGGACTCGTTAGTCATGAGCAGTTCTTC.

The chain carries TRBV5-1 and TRBJ2-3, with D unclear. The CDR3 covers 15 residues. Deletions cut 0 bases from V and 5 bases from J, with 13 bases between. The germline V gene has CDR1 SGHRS and CDR2 YFSETQ. The CDR3 protein is CASSLGQEDIDTQYF. The CDR3 coding sequence is TGCGCCAGCAGCTTGGGGCAGGAAGATATAGATACGCAGTATTTT.

The rearrangement uses TRBV9 and TRBJ2-5; 10 nucleotides line up with TRBD2. The CDR3 contains 16 residues. Germline CDR1 is SGDLS and CDR2 is YYNGEE. V gave up 0 bases and J gave up 0 bases; unmatched junction bases: 2. CDR3 DNA: TGTGCCAGCAGCGTAGGCCTAGCGGGGGACCAAGAGACCCAGTACTTC. Its protein product is CASSVGLAGDQETQYF.

This chain connects TRBV7-2 to TRBJ2-3; D possibly uses TRBD1 or TRBD2 (5 bases each). The V gene's germline CDR1 is SGHTA and CDR2 FQGNSA. The CDR3 sequence is 17 residues long. The ends were cut back, 2 bases at V and 2 bases at J, with 17 bases in the middle. The CDR3 spells CASSLRGVGTHTDTQYF. The CDR3 DNA reads as TGTGCCAGCAGCTTACGTGGGGTCGGGACCCACACAGATACGCAGTATTTT. Using reference TRBV7-2 and TRBJ2-3 for the parts outside the CDR3, the full variable domain is GAGVSQSPSNKVTEKGKDVELRCDPISGHTALYWYRQSLGQGLEFLIYFQGNSAPDKSGLPSDRFSAERTGGSVSTLTIQRTQQEDSAVYLCASSLRGVGTHTDTQYFGPGTRLTVL.

The chain joins TRBV29-1 to TRBJ1-1; possible D gene TRBD1, 6 bases. There are 14 residues in the CDR3. Trimming cost V 1 base and J 1 base, with 10 bases left between them. Germline lookup yields CDR1 SQVTM and CDR2 ANQGSEA. CDR3 coding DNA: TGCAGCGTTGAAGGTCTAGGGGGGAACACTGAAGCTTTCTTT. Encoded protein: CSVEGLGGNTEAFF.

The V gene is TRBV5-1, the J gene TRBJ2-2; 8 nucleotides agree with TRBD2. Germline trimming cut 0 bases from V and 0 bases from J; bases unmatched to any gene: 7. CDR1 and CDR2 (germline): SGHRS, YFSETQ. The CDR3 runs to 18 residues. In DNA form, the CDR3 reads TGCGCCAGCAGCTTGGCCATGGCGGGGGGCGCGAACACCGGGGAGCTGTTTTTT. Translating it yields CASSLAMAGGANTGELFF.

J is TRBJ2-1 and V is TRBV5-1, with 11 bases lining up with TRBD1. The CDR3 has 16 residues. V dropped 3 bases and J dropped 10; count of bases not matched to a gene: 12. From germline, CDR1 is SGHRS and CDR2 YFSETQ. CDR3 DNA: TGCGCCAGCAGCTCGCTGCCGGACAGGGGGCAGGTGGAGCAGTTCTTC. Translated: CASSSLPDRGQVEQFF.

The chain couples TRBV10-2 to TRBJ1-6; 7 positions agree with TRBD1. Germline-derived CDR1 and CDR2 are WSHSY and SAAADI. The CDR3 consists of 12 residues. V lost 9 bases to trimming and J lost 6 bases; unmatched junction nucleotides: 2. Written as DNA, the CDR3 is TGCGCCAGTCACAGGGGTAATTCACCCCTCCACTTT. Amino acid sequence: CASHRGNSPLHF.

J is TRBJ1-1 and V is TRBV13; D is possibly TRBD1 (6 bases). Trimming stripped 2 bases from V and 4 bases from J, with 20 bases between. From germline, CDR1 is PRHDT and CDR2 FYEKMQ (reference sequence). This CDR3 spans 17 amino acids. The CDR3 DNA is TGTGCCAGCAGCTTAATCACAGGGAGAATGGGGGGCACTGAAGCTTTCTTT. This sequence encodes CASSLITGRMGGTEAFF.

The V call is TRBV10-3, the J call TRBJ2-7; tentative D call: TRBD1 (5 bases). Germline CDR1 is ENHRY and CDR2 is SYGVKD. Between the trimmed V and J ends, which lost 0 bases and 3 bases, there was a span of 9 bases. This CDR3 comprises 14 residues. The CDR3 DNA reads as TGTGCCATCAGTGAGTCAGGGGCAGACTACGAGCAGTACTTC. Translated, it gives CAISESGADYEQYF.

V and J are TRBV5-1 and TRBJ2-7; D is possibly TRBD1 (6 bases). The CDR3 has 13 residues. Germline CDR1 is SGHRS and CDR2 is YFSETQ. The V end was cut by 3 bases, the J end by 6 bases, with 13 bases between. The CDR3 region is CASSSDPRGEQYF. The CDR3 DNA sequence: TGCGCCAGCAGCTCTGACCCCAGGGGCGAGCAGTACTTC. The full variable domain, rest sourced from reference TRBV5-1 and TRBJ2-7, is KAGVTQTPRYLIKTRGQQVTLSCSPISGHRSVSWYQQTPGQGLQFLFEYFSETQRNKGNFPGRFSGRQFSNSRSEMNVSTLELGDSALYLCASSSDPRGEQYFGPGTRLTVT.

The chain carries TRBV15 and TRBJ2-2; TRBD2 might be the D (5 bases). The V end lost 1 base, the J end lost 1 base, and 7 bases lay between the germline ends. CDR1 is LNHNV and CDR2 is YYDKDF in the germline V gene (reference sequence). The length of the CDR3 is 15 residues. For the CDR3, the DNA is TGTGCCACCAGCAGAGGGAGGTTGAACACCGGGGAGCTGTTTTTT. It encodes CATSRGRLNTGELFF.

V usage is TRBV6-5 and J usage is TRBJ1-4, with unresolved D. Per the germline V gene, CDR1 is MNHEY and CDR2 is SVGAGI. Trimming removed 1 base at V and 14 bases at J, with 14 bases between. The CDR3 has 13 amino acids. The CDR3 region is CASSYLAGKTLFF. As DNA, the CDR3 is TGTGCCAGCAGTTACTTGGCAGGAAAAACTCTGTTTTTT.

As regards this clone: The germline gene is not matched at one end of the junction; a read error may be the cause. The rearrangement links TRBV7-2 to TRBJ1-5; perhaps TRBD1 as D (5 bases). This CDR3 is built from 14 residues. The germline V gene encodes CDR1 SGHTA and CDR2 FQGNSA. The CDR3: CVSSLSRATQPQHF. In nucleotides, the CDR3 is TGTGTCAGCAGCCTGTCCAGGGCCACGCAGCCCCAGCATTTT. Supplemented by reference TRBV7-2 and TRBJ1-5, the full variable domain reads GAGVSQSPSNKVTEKGKDVELRCDPISGHTALYWYRQSLGQGLEFLIYFQGNSAPDKSGLPSDRFSAERTGGSVSTLTIQRTQQEDSAVYLCVSSLSRATQPQHFGDGTRLSIL.

This chain uses TRBV5-4 with TRBJ2-7; unclear D gene. The CDR3 is 12 residues long. From germline, CDR1 is SGHNT and CDR2 YYREEE (reference sequence). Deletions cut 2 bases from V and 1 base from J, with 4 bases between. CDR3 nucleotides: TGTGCCAGCAGCTTCGGGTCCTACGAGCAGTACTTC. This codes for CASSFGSYEQYF.

This chain links TRBV7-2 with TRBJ2-4; 10 nucleotides agree with TRBD2. Germline trimming cut 8 bases from V and 8 bases from J; bases unmatched to any gene: 9. This CDR3 contains 14 residues. The germline V gene encodes CDR1 SGHTA and CDR2 FQGNSA. CDR3 in DNA: TGTGCCAGCGGACAAGGACTAGCGGCGGACATTCAGTACTTC. The encoded protein is CASGQGLAADIQYF. Using reference TRBV7-2 and TRBJ2-4 for the parts outside the CDR3, the full variable domain is GAGVSQSPSNKVTEKGKDVELRCDPISGHTALYWYRQSLGQGLEFLIYFQGNSAPDKSGLPSDRFSAERTGGSVSTLTIQRTQQEDSAVYLCASGQGLAADIQYFGAGTRLSVL.

The count of this clone is one. The chain couples TRBV5-4 to TRBJ2-3; 8 nucleotides agree with TRBD1. With V trimmed by 3 bases and J by 6 bases, 9 bases remained unmatched. The germline gives CDR1 SGHNT, CDR2 YYREEE (reference sequence). The CDR3 length is 15 residues. The CDR3 region has the DNA TGTGCCAGCAGCTACAAGGACAGGGTAACCGATACGCAGTATTTT. This sequence encodes CASSYKDRVTDTQYF.

The chain employs TRBV7-8 and TRBJ2-3, with D unclear. The CDR3 runs to 11 residues. V gave up 4 bases and J gave up 7 bases, with 6 bases separating them. CDR1 is SGHVS and CDR2 is FQNEAQ in the germline V gene. CDR3 DNA: TGTGCCAGCAGCTCCGTCTATACGCAGTATTTT. Its translation is CASSSVYTQYF.

The chain employs TRBV7-2 and TRBJ1-5; the D is unclear. The CDR3 runs 12 residues. The V end was cut by 2 bases, the J end by 9 bases, with 8 bases between. The V gene's germline CDR1 is SGHTA and CDR2 FQGNSA. The CDR3 coding sequence is TGTGCCAGCAGCTTACTGGAACGGCCCCAGCATTTT. It encodes CASSLLERPQHF.

V and J are TRBV4-3 and TRBJ1-1; D is ambiguous. CDR3 size: 13 residues. CDR1 and CDR2 from the germline V gene are LGHNA and YSLEER. The ends were cut back, 5 bases at V and 10 bases at J, with 17 bases in the middle. The CDR3 DNA reads as TGCGCCAGCAGCAGTCAACGGGAGGTTGGAGCTTTCTTT. As protein: CASSSQREVGAFF.

The chain employs TRBV9 and TRBJ2-1; 9 bases map to TRBD1. The germline V gene encodes CDR1 SGDLS and CDR2 YYNGEE. The CDR3 runs to 14 residues. V lost 3 bases to trimming and J lost 5 bases; unmatched junction nucleotides: 3. CDR3 sequence reads: CASSDRDRDNEQFF. The CDR3 DNA follows: TGTGCCAGCAGCGACCGGGACAGGGACAATGAGCAGTTCTTC. Variable domain in full (rest from reference TRBV9 and TRBJ2-1): DSGVTQTPKHLITATGQRVTLRCSPRSGDLSVYWYQQSLDQGLQFLIQYYNGEERAKGNILERFSAQQFPDLHSELNLSSLELGDSALYFCASSDRDRDNEQFFGPGTRLTVL.

The rearrangement uses TRBV2 and TRBJ2-2, with D perhaps matching TRBD1 (6 bases). Trimming stripped 6 bases from V and 3 bases from J, with 11 bases between. This CDR3 comprises 14 residues. CDR1 SNHLY and CDR2 FYNNEI come from the germline V gene. The CDR3 DNA is TGTGCCAGCAGGTTCGGGACATACACCGGGGAGCTGTTTTTT. It codes for CASRFGTYTGELFF.

The chain uses TRBV2 and TRBJ1-2; 7 bases map to TRBD1. CDR3 size: 12 residues. J was trimmed by 9 bases and V by 3 bases; bases with no gene match: 4. The germline V gene has CDR1 SNHLY and CDR2 FYNNEI. The chain's CDR3 is CASSDRGFSYTF. The CDR3 DNA is TGTGCCAGCAGTGACAGGGGGTTTAGCTACACCTTC.

This clone was recorded once. The rearrangement uses TRBV7-9 and TRBJ1-5; 8 positions match TRBD1. This CDR3 is 17 amino acids long. CDR1 is SEHNR, CDR2 FQNEAQ, per germline (reference sequence). V lost 3 bases to trimming and J lost 0 bases; unmatched junction nucleotides: 7. The CDR3 DNA sequence: TGTGCCAGCAGCTTCGGACAGGGAGGGTATAGCAATCAGCCCCAGCATTTT. Its translation: CASSFGQGGYSNQPQHF. Full variable domain (missing parts from reference TRBV7-9 and TRBJ1-5): DTGVSQNPRHKITKRGQNVTFRCDPISEHNRLYWYRQTLGQGPEFLTYFQNEAQLEKSRLLSDRFSAERPKGSFSTLEIQRTEQGDSAMYLCASSFGQGGYSNQPQHFGDGTRLSIL.

The chain has TRBV7-2 and TRBJ2-3; 12 positions agree with TRBD2. V gave up 5 bases and J gave up 5 bases; unmatched junction bases: 8. The CDR3 spans 16 residues. Germline V gives CDR1 SGHTA, CDR2 FQGNSA. The CDR3 DNA follows: TGTGCCAGCAGCACCGGACTAGCGGGGTCTGTAGATACGCAGTATTTT. It encodes CASSTGLAGSVDTQYF.

The V call is TRBV18, the J call TRBJ2-1; TRBD1 agrees at 10 bases. The V gene's germline CDR1 is KGHSH and CDR2 LQKENI. The V segment lost 2 bases and the J segment 9 bases; nucleotides outside the gene matches: 4. This CDR3 contains 14 residues. For the CDR3, the DNA is TGTGCCAGCTCACCAGGGACAGGGGAGCGTGAGCAGTTCTTC. Translated, it gives CASSPGTGEREQFF.

The gene calls are TRBV6-1 and TRBJ2-7; possible D gene TRBD1, 6 bases. This CDR3 is 14 amino acids long. From germline, CDR1 is MNHNS and CDR2 SASEGT. The germline V and J ends were trimmed by 7 bases and 2 bases, with 15 bases remaining between them. This CDR3 is CASTRNRDTYEQYF. The DNA of the CDR3 is TGTGCCAGCACCCGTAACAGGGATACCTACGAGCAGTACTTC.

The rearrangement joins TRBV2 to TRBJ1-2; a possible D gene is TRBD1 (5 bases). The CDR3 sequence is 14 residues long. From germline, CDR1 is SNHLY and CDR2 FYNNEI. The V end lost 6 bases, the J end lost 8 bases, and 19 bases lay between the germline ends. The DNA for the CDR3 is TGTGCCAGCAGACCAGACGAAGGGGAACGCGGCTACACCTTC. This translates into CASRPDEGERGYTF.

This chain uses TRBV4-3 with TRBJ1-2, with 7 bases lining up with TRBD1. The CDR3 extends over 15 amino acids. Germline V gene lookup returns CDR1 LGHNA and CDR2 YSLEER. The junction had 7 bases not matched to a gene; V was cut back by 2 bases and J by 4 bases. The CDR3 loop is CASSQLSTGTYGYTF. CDR3 sequence (DNA): TGCGCCAGCAGCCAACTATCGACAGGGACCTATGGCTACACCTTC.